This entry lists 20 T cell receptor beta chains sequenced from one sample in a study of blood T cells in healthy people across ages (dated by TCRdb to between 2014 and 2017). The library relied on 5' RACE. The instrument was an Illumina HiSeq 2500. The second PCR ran for about 7 to 11 cycles and used a J-beta primer mix along with a sample-barcoded 5' primer. The public reads were quality trimmed at Q25 with fastp and then assembled into clones with MiXCR by TCRdb, keeping productive beta chains. A single entry per CDR3 protein holds the most common genes and DNA from its merged rows. The table for this sample lists about 830,000 distinct CDR3 sequences; 58% of them were counted only once. Roughly 20% of the sample goes to the ten largest clones. The sample consisted of blood. The receptors shown here come from a man aged 25-45 years in good health.

V usage is TRBV7-8 and J usage is TRBJ1-1; D may be TRBD1 (6 bases). From germline, CDR1 is SGHVS and CDR2 FQNEAQ. The CDR3 runs to 13 residues. Trimming left V 5 bases short and J 7 bases short, with 14 bases between. CDR3 region: CASSLNRDNEAFF. Here the CDR3 DNA reads TGTGCCAGCAGCCTCAACAGGGACAATGAAGCTTTCTTT.

This clonotype came up once. Its ends do not fully match the called genes, so a read error is possible. The V gene is TRBV12-3 or TRBV12-4, the J gene TRBJ2-3, with 8 bases that match TRBD2. This CDR3 has 17 amino acids. CDR3: CASSRPLSGMVADMQYF. The CDR3 coding sequence is TGTGCCAGCAGTCGTCCCCTTAGCGGGATGGTCGCAGATATGCAGTATTTT.

A word on this clonotype: This may be a read error: a much more frequent sequence differs by one nucleotide. The genes are TRBV27 and TRBJ2-7; D might be TRBD2 (6 bases). Trimming took off 5 bases at V and 3 bases at J, with 17 bases between the two ends. The germline V gene has CDR1 MNHEY and CDR2 SMNVEV (reference sequence). The length of the CDR3 is 15 residues. The CDR3 loop is CASSAARGRNYEQYF. The CDR3 DNA reads as TGTGCCAGCAGTGCCGCCCGGGGGAGAAACTACGAGCAGTACTTC.

CDR3: CASTKGTPDTQYF. DNA of the CDR3: TGTGCCAGCACCAAGGGCACCCCGGATACGCAGTATTTT. The chain recombines TRBV2 with TRBJ2-3, with D unclear. This CDR3 is built from 13 residues. Germline CDR1 and CDR2: SNHLY and FYNNEI. V was shortened by 7 bases and J by 6 bases, with 14 bases between the two germline ends.

In its sample, this clonotype was seen many times. This chain joins TRBV20-1 and TRBJ2-6; D could derive from TRBD1 or TRBD2 (5 bases each). CDR3 size: 12 residues. Trimming shortened V by 7 bases and J by 2 bases, and 6 bases separated the two germline ends. In germline, CDR1 is DFQATT, CDR2 SNEGSKA (reference sequence). CDR3 DNA: TGCAGTGTGGGGGCTGGGGCCAACGTCCTGACTTTC. Its translation is CSVGAGANVLTF.

The chain is built from TRBV12-3 or TRBV12-4 and TRBJ1-1; D call uncertain. Trimming took 3 bases from V and 8 from J, leaving 7 bases between them. This CDR3 has 11 residues. The CDR3 is CASSFYREAFF. The CDR3 bases are TGTGCCAGCAGTTTTTATCGGGAAGCTTTCTTT.

A single count supports this clonotype. The rearrangement joins TRBV19 to TRBJ2-1; TRBD2 agrees at 9 bases. The junction had 9 bases not matched to a gene; V was cut back by 4 bases and J by 5 bases. This CDR3 is built from 16 residues. From germline, CDR1 is LNHDA and CDR2 SQIVND (reference sequence). In nucleotides, the CDR3 is TGTGCCAGTAGTACAAAGCTAGCGGGACGAAACAATGAGCAGTTCTTC. Protein: CASSTKLAGRNNEQFF.

This chain joins TRBV10-3 and TRBJ2-1; perhaps D is TRBD1 or TRBD2 (5 bases each). This CDR3 has 11 amino acids. Germline CDR1 ENHRY, CDR2 SYGVKD. V lost 10 bases and J 13 bases, leaving 17 bases between the germline ends. The CDR3: CATGTGETQFF. DNA for the CDR3: TGTGCCACAGGGACCGGAGAGACCCAGTTCTTC.

The genes are TRBV20-1 and TRBJ2-4; D call uncertain. TRBJ2-7 matches the DNA end more closely, so the J call is doubtful. The length of the CDR3 is 13 residues. Germline V gene lookup returns CDR1 DFQATT and CDR2 SNEGSKA (reference sequence). The CDR3 sequence is CSAREVGSHEQYF. CDR3 DNA: TGCAGTGCTAGAGAGGTGGGCAGCCACGAGCAGTACTTC.

The rearrangement joins TRBV15 to TRBJ2-3; D gene unclear. Trimming pared 3 bases from V and 10 bases from J, leaving 11 bases between. The CDR3 is 12 amino acids. Germline V gene data show CDR1 as LNHNV and CDR2 as YYDKDF (reference sequence). CDR3 coding DNA: TGTGCCACCAGCAGCGATAGCTGGGCGCAGTATTTT. It codes for CATSSDSWAQYF. The variable domain in full, with the rest retrieved from reference TRBV15 and TRBJ2-3, is DAMVIQNPRYQVTQFGKPVTLSCSQTLNHNVMYWYQQKSSQAPKLLFHYYDKDFNNEADTPDNFQSRRPNTSFCFLDIRSPGLGDTAMYLCATSSDSWAQYFGPGTRLTVL.

The V and J genes are TRBV20-1 and TRBJ2-5; D possibly corresponds to TRBD1 (5 bases). With 7 bases removed from V and 4 bases from J, the gap between germline ends came to 22 bases. Germline V lookup: CDR1 DFQATT, CDR2 SNEGSKA (reference sequence). There are 15 residues in the CDR3. CDR3 in DNA: TGCAGTGTGAAGATCATTAAGGGGAAATCAGAGACCCAGTACTTC. The encoded protein is CSVKIIKGKSETQYF.

This clonotype was seen more than once but under ten times. The V gene is TRBV25-1, the J gene TRBJ1-1; D gene ambiguous. V was shortened by 1 base and J by 4 bases, with 7 bases between the two germline ends. Germline CDR1 reads MGHDK; CDR2 reads SYGVNS. The CDR3 has 13 residues. The CDR3 protein is CASSEFPGTEAFF. Written as DNA, the CDR3 is TGTGCCAGCAGTGAATTTCCCGGCACTGAAGCTTTCTTT.

V is TRBV7-9 and J is TRBJ2-7; 9 nucleotides line up with TRBD2. J gave up 2 bases and V 9 bases, and 5 bases lay outside the gene matches. Germline CDR1 reads SEHNR; CDR2 reads FQNEAQ (reference sequence). This CDR3 region has 13 residues. CDR3 residues: CASKAGGTYEQYF. The CDR3 DNA sequence: TGTGCCAGTAAAGCGGGAGGAACCTACGAGCAGTACTTC.

V gene TRBV7-8 combines with J gene TRBJ2-7; D remains ambiguous. CDR1 and CDR2 from the germline V gene are SGHVS and FQNEAQ. The germline V and J ends were trimmed by 5 bases and 2 bases, with 10 bases remaining between them. CDR3 length: 13 residues. CDR3 region: CASSRGETYEQYF. CDR3 nucleotides: TGTGCCAGCAGCCGAGGTGAAACCTACGAGCAGTACTTC.

The rearrangement uses TRBV27 and TRBJ2-5; 9 bases agree with TRBD2. The DNA end favors TRBJ2-7, so the J call may be wrong. The length of the CDR3 is 15 residues. Germline-derived CDR1 and CDR2 are MNHEY and SMNVEV (reference sequence). CDR3 sequence (DNA): TGTGCCAGCAGTTTAGAAACTAGCGGGCACTACGAGCAGTACTTC. Translating gives CASSLETSGHYEQYF.

The chain carries TRBV29-1 and TRBJ1-1; the D is unclear. Germline CDR1 and CDR2: SQVTM and ANQGSEA. V was clipped by 4 bases and J by 4 bases, with 7 bases between them. CDR3 size: 11 residues. The CDR3 sequence: CSVVTLTEAFF. CDR3 sequence (DNA): TGCAGCGTTGTGACGCTCACTGAAGCTTTCTTT.

This chain's CDR3 is CASNPGPTNSPLHF. The CDR3 DNA is TGTGCCAGCAATCCCGGGCCCACGAATTCACCCCTCCACTTT. The chain couples TRBV3-1 to TRBJ1-6; D is ambiguous. V was clipped by 7 bases and J by 7 bases, with 14 bases between them. CDR3 length equals 14 residues. The germline V gene encodes CDR1 LGHDT and CDR2 YNNKEL (reference sequence).

The rearrangement links TRBV10-3 to TRBJ1-2; no clear D gene. V gave up 7 bases and J gave up 7 bases, with 10 bases separating them. The CDR3 spans 11 residues. CDR1 is ENHRY and CDR2 is SYGVKD in the germline V gene. This chain's CDR3 is CAITSTLGYTF. The CDR3 DNA follows: TGTGCCATCACCTCAACACTTGGCTACACCTTC.

The chain joins TRBV28 to TRBJ2-1, with 8 bases lining up with TRBD1. Trimming took 7 bases from V and 4 from J; bases not matched to a gene: 9. Germline V lookup: CDR1 MDHEN, CDR2 SYDVKM. CDR3 size: 15 residues. Here the CDR3 reads CASTSAGQAYNEQFF. DNA for the CDR3: TGTGCCAGCACTTCGGCGGGACAGGCTTACAATGAGCAGTTCTTC.

The count of this clonotype is one. The CDR3 nucleotides read TGCGCCAGCAGCCGCCCGAACCTAGCGTCGAGGAATGAGCAGTTCTTC. It yields the protein CASSRPNLASRNEQFF. The chain uses TRBV5-1 and TRBJ2-1; perhaps TRBD2 as D (6 bases). Germline V gives CDR1 SGHRS, CDR2 YFSETQ. V shed 4 bases and J shed 7 bases, with 21 bases lying between them. This CDR3 is 16 amino acids long.